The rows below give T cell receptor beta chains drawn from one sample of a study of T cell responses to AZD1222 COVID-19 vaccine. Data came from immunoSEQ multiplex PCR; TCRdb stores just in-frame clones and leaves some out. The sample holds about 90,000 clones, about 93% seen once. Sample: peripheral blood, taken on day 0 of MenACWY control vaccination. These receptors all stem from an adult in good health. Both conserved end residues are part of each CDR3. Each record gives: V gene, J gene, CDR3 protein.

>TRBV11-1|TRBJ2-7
CASSFLSGSSYEQYF
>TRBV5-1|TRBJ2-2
CASSPDGVGGELFF
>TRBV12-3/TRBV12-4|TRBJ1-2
CASSFTNYGYTF
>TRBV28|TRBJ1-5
CASSPGNGAQPQHF
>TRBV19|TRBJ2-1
CASSRGTVPNEQFF
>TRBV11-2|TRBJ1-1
CASSPTSGGNTEAFF
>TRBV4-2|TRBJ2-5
CASSQRPGETQYF
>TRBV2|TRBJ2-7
CASSEYQGAPSF
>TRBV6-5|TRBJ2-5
CASSYSGGLQETQYF
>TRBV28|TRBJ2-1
CASSLGSSYNEQFF
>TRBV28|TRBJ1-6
CASRLGGGSPLHF
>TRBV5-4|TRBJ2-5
CASSLAAGEQETQYF
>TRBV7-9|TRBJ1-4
CASSRGLDGEKLFF
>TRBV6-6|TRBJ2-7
CATEPGQGAYEQYF
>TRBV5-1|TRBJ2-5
CASSGGTAYQETQYF
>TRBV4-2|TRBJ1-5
CASSHPGQGLGQPQHF
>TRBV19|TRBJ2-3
CASSIKKSTDTQYF
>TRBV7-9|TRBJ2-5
CASSPGQGRVRTQYF
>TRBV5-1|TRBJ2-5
CASSMTGTEETQYF
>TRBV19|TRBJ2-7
CASSMGQGLRYEQYF
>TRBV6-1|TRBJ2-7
CASSASYDRGTYEQYF
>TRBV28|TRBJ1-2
CASSLWVGQGTGGGYTF
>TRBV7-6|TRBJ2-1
CASSLDGEQFF
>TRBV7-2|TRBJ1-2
CASSADGRYGYTF
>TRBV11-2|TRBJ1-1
CASSLPRQGIAFF
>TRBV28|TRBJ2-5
CASSATGTAQETQYF
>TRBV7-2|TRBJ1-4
CASSLEAVATNEKLFF
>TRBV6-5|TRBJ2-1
CASNGGNGNEQFF
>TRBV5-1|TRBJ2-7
CASSFSGGSYEQYF
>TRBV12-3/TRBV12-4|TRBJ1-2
CASSLSRSGYTF
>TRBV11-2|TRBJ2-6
CASSYDRAGANVLTF
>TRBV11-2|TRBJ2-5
CASSPPTTGGRETQYF
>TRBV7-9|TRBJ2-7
CASSPLDGAYEQYF
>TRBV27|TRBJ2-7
CASRNYRASSYEQYF
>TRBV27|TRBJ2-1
CASSFSAAGGLGNEQFF
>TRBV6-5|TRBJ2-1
CASSLNSYNEQFF
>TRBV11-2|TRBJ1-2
CASSPPYVLGGNGYTF
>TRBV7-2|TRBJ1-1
CASSIVGGGTEAFF
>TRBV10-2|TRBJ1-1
CASSLRQGPEAFF
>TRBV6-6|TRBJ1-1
CASSYRRQGETEAFF
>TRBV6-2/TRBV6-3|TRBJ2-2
CASSFTTPTGELFF